This entry features one T cell receptor (beta chain) sequence. The data belong to a study of control samples from healthy donors and cancer patients. Trimming shortened V by 5 bases and J by 1 base, and 14 bases separated the two germline ends. The CDR3 extends over 15 amino acids. The germline V gene has CDR1 MDHEN and CDR2 SYDVKM. TCRdb's copy holds only in-frame clones and misses some; the assay was immunoSEQ multiplex PCR. The data contain about 170,000 clones, around 91% of them singletons. Sequenced sample: blood. This receptor was obtained from a woman in her 30s in good health. The V and J genes are TRBV28 and TRBJ1-1; maybe TRBD1 (6 bases). CDR3 nucleotide sequence: TGTGCCAGCAGTCCCGGGACATACAGGAACACTGAAGCTTTCTTT. Amino acid sequence: CASSPGTYRNTEAFF.